This TCR beta chain came from a study of blood T cell repertoires in COVID-19. Study-wide context: COVID-19 samples collected from the United States, Italy and Spain covered acute and convalescent phases. T cells, B-cell-depleted T cells, or PBMCs supplied cDNA or gDNA.

The CDR3 spans 15 residues. Trimming removed 3 bases at V and 3 bases at J, with 12 bases between. Germline V CDR1 and CDR2: SNHLY, FYNNEI. In the source study's methods: Estimated nucleated cell counts came from reference gene primer amplification. TCRdb keeps only in-frame clones here, not all; method: immunoSEQ multiplex PCR. The V and J calls and clone size are taken from that table; D and trimming were inferred from the DNA. This table has about 150,000 clones, less than 95% appearing once. This clone came up a few times. The sample was peripheral blood. V usage is TRBV2 and J usage is TRBJ1-5, with D possibly TRBD1 on 5 matching bases. The receptor comes from a man aged 50-59 years with acute or convalescent COVID-19. CDR3 loop: CASSDRVVNNQPQHF. CDR3 coding DNA: TGTGCCAGCAGTGACAGGGTTGTCAACAATCAGCCCCAGCATTTT.